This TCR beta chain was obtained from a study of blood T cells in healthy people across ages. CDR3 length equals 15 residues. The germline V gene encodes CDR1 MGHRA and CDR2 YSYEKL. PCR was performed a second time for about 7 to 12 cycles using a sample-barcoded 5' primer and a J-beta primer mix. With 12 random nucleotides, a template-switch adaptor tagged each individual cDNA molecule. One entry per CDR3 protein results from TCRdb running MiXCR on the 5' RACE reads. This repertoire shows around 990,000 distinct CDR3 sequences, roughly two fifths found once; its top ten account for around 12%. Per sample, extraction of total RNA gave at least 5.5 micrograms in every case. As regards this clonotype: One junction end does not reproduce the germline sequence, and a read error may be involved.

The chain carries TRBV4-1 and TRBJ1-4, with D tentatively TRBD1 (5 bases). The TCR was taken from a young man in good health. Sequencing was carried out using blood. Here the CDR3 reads CASSPPGGTNGKLFF. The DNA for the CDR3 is TGCGCCAGCAGCCCCCCCGGAGGGACTAATGGAAAACTGTTTTTT.